This T cell receptor beta chain is drawn from a study of blood T cell repertoires in COVID-19. Looking at the study overall: From the United States, Italy and Spain came samples of acute and convalescent COVID-19. The analysed material was cDNA or gDNA that came from T cells, B-cell-depleted T cells, or PBMCs.

Germline lookup yields CDR1 GTSNPN and CDR2 SVGIG (reference sequence). Trimming shortened V by 4 bases and J by 2 bases, and 12 bases separated the two germline ends. CDR3 size: 13 residues. Per the authors' pipeline: Reference gene primer amplification yielded estimated nucleated cell counts. Assay: immunoSEQ multiplex PCR; the TCRdb copy retains only in-frame clones and omits some. V, J and clone size are taken as reported in that table, and D and trimming were inferred from the DNA itself. This table holds about 270,000 clones, roughly four fifths found once. The V call is TRBV30, the J call TRBJ2-7; TRBD2 might be the D (7 bases). The receptor was isolated from a woman aged 45-60 years who had recovered from COVID-19. Sequenced material: peripheral blood. CDR3: CAWMGGGTYEQYF. The DNA of the CDR3 is TGTGCCTGGATGGGGGGGGGCACCTACGAGCAGTACTTC. The entire variable domain, with the rest obtained from reference TRBV30 and TRBJ2-7, is as follows: SQTIHQWPATLVQPVGSPLSLECTVEGTSNPNLYWYRQAAGRGLQLLFYSVGIGQISSEVPQNLSASRPQDRQFILSSKKLLLSDSGFYLCAWMGGGTYEQYFGPGTRLTVT.